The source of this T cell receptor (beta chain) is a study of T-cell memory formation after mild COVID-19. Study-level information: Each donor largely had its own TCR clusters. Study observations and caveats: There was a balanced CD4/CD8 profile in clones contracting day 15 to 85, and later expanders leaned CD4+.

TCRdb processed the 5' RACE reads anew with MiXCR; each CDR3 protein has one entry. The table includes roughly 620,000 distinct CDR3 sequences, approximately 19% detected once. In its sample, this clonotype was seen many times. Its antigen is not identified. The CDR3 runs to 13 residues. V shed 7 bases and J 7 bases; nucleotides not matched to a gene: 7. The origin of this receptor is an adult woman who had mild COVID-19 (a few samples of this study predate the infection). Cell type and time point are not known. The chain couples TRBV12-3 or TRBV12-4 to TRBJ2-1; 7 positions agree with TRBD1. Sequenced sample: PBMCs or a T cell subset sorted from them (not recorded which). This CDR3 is CASTSRQGNEQFF. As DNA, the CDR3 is TGTGCCAGCACCTCGAGACAGGGAAATGAGCAGTTCTTC.